The rows below give T cell receptor beta chains drawn from one sample of a study of T cell clusters in autoimmune cytopenias. TCRdb re-called the multiplex PCR reads and gives one entry per CDR3 protein, without DNA. This sample's clone table lists about 12,000 distinct CDR3 sequences. What was sequenced was peripheral blood. These receptors came from a human donor with an autoimmune cytopenia or autoimmune hepatitis (not recorded which). The CDR3 runs from the conserved cysteine through the conserved F or W. Only part of the rows carry a size: once, few, many, or a class if the clone is expanded.

clone_size	v_call	j_call	cdr3_aa
NA	TRBV19	TRBJ1-5	CASQGQGRSGSNQPQHF
NA	TRBV19	TRBJ1-4	CATTEREKLFF
medium-sized	TRBV6-5	TRBJ2-7	CASSRQGPYEQYF
medium-sized	TRBV12-3/TRBV12-4	TRBJ2-2	CASTGRANTGELFF
medium-sized	TRBV29-1	TRBJ2-7	CSVEGTSGYYEQYF
NA	TRBV6-2/TRBV6-3	TRBJ1-5	CASSNTGNQPQHF
NA	TRBV12-3/TRBV12-4	TRBJ1-2	CASRSYDGYTF
NA	TRBV10-3	TRBJ2-3	CAISEASPSTDTQYF
NA	TRBV29-1	TRBJ1-1	CSVTPVGAEAFF
NA	TRBV5-4	TRBJ1-6	CASSRNFNSPLHF
medium-sized	TRBV19	TRBJ2-7	CATSPVGDEQYF
NA	TRBV12-3/TRBV12-4	TRBJ2-5	CASSLAGAEETQYF